Given below is one T cell receptor (beta chain) in context. Its target is not known. The entry originates in a study of graft-versus-host responses after intestinal transplantation. The repertoire was sequenced with immunoSEQ multiplex PCR; TCRdb's copy has only in-frame clones and lacks some. The sample holds more than 70,000 clones; approximately 87% are singletons and the top ten take approximately 0.11%. The sequencing here drew on unstimulated CD4+ T cells sorted from spleen or lymph node cells, taken before intestinal transplant. This sequence was found in a human donor who received an intestinal transplant.

CDR3 residues: CASSDTSPYTGELFF. CDR3 nucleotides: TGTGCCAGCAGTGACACTAGCCCGTACACCGGGGAGCTGTTTTTT. This chain links TRBV25-1 with TRBJ2-2, with a weak D call TRBD2 (6 bases). Between the trimmed V and J ends, which lost 3 bases and 3 bases, there was a span of 11 bases. CDR3 length: 15 residues. Germline assignment: CDR1 MGHDK and CDR2 SYGVNS. The variable domain in full, completed from reference TRBV25-1 and TRBJ2-2, reads EADIYQTPRYLVIGTGKKITLECSQTMGHDKMYWYQQDPGMELHLIHYSYGVNSTEKGDLSSESTVSRIRTEHFPLTLESARPSHTSQYLCASSDTSPYTGELFFGEGSRLTVL.